This T cell receptor (beta chain) was sequenced for a study of shared clonotypes between healthy human individuals. The wider study: Each donor had three CD4 naive, three CD4 memory, two CD8 naive and one CD8 memory plate. Points from the study as a whole: Shared across a few donors were roughly 4.7% of the naive CD4 clonotypes. Depth was large, yet rarefaction showed that sorted-subset sequencing was incomplete.

Data came from immunoSEQ multiplex PCR; TCRdb stores just in-frame clones and leaves some out. The table lists nearly 2 million clones, roughly 94% of them singletons, with roughly 1.2% in the top ten. Selected positively for CCR7 and CD45RO-negative, naive CD8 cells excluded terminally differentiated effector memory CD45RA+ cells. Trimming pared 3 bases from V and 6 bases from J, leaving 9 bases between. The V gene's germline CDR1 is SEHNR and CDR2 FQNEAQ (reference sequence). CDR3 size: 13 residues. As to this clone: No antigen is known for it.

The chain combines TRBV7-9 with TRBJ2-1; no definite D call. This clonotype originated in a young man in good health. The specimen was naive CD8+ T cells sorted from blood. Here the CDR3 reads CASSFDTFNEQFF. As DNA, the CDR3 is TGTGCCAGCAGCTTTGACACTTTCAATGAGCAGTTCTTC.